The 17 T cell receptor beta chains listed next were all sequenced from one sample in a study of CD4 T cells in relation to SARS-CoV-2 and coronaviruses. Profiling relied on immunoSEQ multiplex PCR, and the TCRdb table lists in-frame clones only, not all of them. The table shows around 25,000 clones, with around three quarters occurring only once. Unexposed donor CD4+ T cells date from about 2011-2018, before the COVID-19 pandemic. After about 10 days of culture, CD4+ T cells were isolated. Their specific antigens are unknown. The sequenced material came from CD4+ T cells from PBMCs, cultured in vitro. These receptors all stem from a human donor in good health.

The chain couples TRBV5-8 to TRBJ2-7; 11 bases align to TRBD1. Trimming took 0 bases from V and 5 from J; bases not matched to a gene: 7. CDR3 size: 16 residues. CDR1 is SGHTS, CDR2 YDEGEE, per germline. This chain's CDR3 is CASSLDTGTGGNEQYF. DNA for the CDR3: TGTGCCAGCAGCTTGGATACCGGGACAGGGGGTAACGAGCAGTACTTC. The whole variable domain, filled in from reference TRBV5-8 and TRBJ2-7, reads EAGVTQSPTHLIKTRGQQATLRCSPISGHTSVYWYQQALGLGLQFLLWYDEGEERNRGNFPPRFSGRQFPNYSSELNVNALELEDSALYLCASSLDTGTGGNEQYFGPGTRLTVT.

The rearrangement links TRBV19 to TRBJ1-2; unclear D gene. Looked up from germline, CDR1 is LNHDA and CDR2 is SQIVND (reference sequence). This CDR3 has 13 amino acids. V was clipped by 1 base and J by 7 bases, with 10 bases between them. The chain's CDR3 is CASSIVLESGYTF. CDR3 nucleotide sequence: TGTGCCAGTAGTATAGTCTTGGAGTCTGGCTACACCTTC.

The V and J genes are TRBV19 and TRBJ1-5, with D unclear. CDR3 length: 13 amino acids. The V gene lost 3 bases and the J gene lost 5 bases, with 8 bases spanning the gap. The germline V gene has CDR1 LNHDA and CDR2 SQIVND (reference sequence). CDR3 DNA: TGTGCCAGTAGTATGTGGCGGGATCAGCCCCAGCATTTT. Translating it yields CASSMWRDQPQHF.

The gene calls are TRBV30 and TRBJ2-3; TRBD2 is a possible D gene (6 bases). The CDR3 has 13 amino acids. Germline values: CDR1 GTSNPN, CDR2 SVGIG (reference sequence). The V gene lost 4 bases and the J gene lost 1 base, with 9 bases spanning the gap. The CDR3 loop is CAWTGGGTDTQYF. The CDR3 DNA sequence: TGTGCCTGGACGGGCGGGGGCACAGATACGCAGTATTTT.

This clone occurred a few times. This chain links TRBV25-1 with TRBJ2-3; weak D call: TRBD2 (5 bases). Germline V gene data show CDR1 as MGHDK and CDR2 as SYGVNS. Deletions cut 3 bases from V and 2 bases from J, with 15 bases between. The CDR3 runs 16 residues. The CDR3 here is CASSDGTRTPTDTQYF. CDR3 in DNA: TGTGCCAGCAGTGATGGCACTAGAACCCCCACAGATACGCAGTATTTT. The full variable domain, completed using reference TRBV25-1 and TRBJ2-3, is EADIYQTPRYLVIGTGKKITLECSQTMGHDKMYWYQQDPGMELHLIHYSYGVNSTEKGDLSSESTVSRIRTEHFPLTLESARPSHTSQYLCASSDGTRTPTDTQYFGPGTRLTVL.

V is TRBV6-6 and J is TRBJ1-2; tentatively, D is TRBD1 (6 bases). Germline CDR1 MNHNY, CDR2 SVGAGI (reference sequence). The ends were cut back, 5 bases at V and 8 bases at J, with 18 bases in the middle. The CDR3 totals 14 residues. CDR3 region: CASSAETGSQGYTF. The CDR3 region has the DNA TGTGCCAGCAGTGCAGAAACAGGGAGTCAGGGCTACACCTTC.

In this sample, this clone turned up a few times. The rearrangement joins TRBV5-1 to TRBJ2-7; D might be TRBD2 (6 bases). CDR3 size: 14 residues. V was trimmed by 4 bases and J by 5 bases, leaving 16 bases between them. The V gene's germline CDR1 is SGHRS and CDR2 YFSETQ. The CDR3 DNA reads TGCGCCAGCAGCCCCCCCAGTCGGGAGAACGAGCAGTACTTC. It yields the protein CASSPPSRENEQYF.

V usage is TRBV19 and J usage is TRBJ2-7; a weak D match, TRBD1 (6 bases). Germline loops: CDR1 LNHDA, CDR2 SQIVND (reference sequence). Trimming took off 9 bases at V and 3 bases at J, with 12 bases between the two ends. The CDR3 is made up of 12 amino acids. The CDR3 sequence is CASSDRGYEQYF. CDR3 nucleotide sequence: TGTGCCAGCTCGGACAGAGGCTACGAGCAGTACTTC.

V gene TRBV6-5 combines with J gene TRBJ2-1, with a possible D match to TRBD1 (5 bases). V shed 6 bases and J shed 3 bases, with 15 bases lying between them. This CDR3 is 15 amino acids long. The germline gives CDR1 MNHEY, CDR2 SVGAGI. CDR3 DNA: TGTGCCAGCAGCATCGACAGCGCCCGCTACAATGAGCAGTTCTTC. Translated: CASSIDSARYNEQFF.

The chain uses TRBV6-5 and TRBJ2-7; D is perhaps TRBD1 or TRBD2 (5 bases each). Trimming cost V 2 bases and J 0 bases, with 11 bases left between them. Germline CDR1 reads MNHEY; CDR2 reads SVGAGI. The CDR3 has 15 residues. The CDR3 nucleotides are TGTGCCAGCAGTTACACACGGGGCCCCTCCTACGAGCAGTACTTC. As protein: CASSYTRGPSYEQYF.

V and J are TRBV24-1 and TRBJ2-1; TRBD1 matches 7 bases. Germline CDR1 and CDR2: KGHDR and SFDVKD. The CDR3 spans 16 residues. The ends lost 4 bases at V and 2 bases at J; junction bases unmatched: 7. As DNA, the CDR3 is TGTGCCACCAGTGAGCCAGGGACAGAGACCTACAATGAGCAGTTCTTC. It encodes CATSEPGTETYNEQFF.

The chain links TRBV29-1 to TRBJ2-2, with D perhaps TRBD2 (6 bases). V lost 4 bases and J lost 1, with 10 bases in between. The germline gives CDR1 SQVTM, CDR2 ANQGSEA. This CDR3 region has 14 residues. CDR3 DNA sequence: TGCAGCGTTGGTGTGGGGGGGAACACCGGGGAGCTGTTTTTT. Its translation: CSVGVGGNTGELFF.

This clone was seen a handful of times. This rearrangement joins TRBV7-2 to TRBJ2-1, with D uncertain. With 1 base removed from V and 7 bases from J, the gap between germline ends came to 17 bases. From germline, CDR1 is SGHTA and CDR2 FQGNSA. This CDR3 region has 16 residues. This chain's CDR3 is CASSLGGAEPSNEQFF. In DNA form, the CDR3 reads TGTGCCAGCAGCTTAGGAGGCGCGGAGCCCTCTAATGAGCAGTTCTTC. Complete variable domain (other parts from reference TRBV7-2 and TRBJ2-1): GAGVSQSPSNKVTEKGKDVELRCDPISGHTALYWYRQSLGQGLEFLIYFQGNSAPDKSGLPSDRFSAERTGGSVSTLTIQRTQQEDSAVYLCASSLGGAEPSNEQFFGPGTRLTVL.

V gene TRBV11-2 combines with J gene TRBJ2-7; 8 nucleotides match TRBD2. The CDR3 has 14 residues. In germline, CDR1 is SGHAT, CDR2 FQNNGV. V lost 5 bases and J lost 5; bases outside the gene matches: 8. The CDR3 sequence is CASSRRGGRDEQYF. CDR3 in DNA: TGTGCCAGCAGCCGACGGGGGGGGAGAGACGAGCAGTACTTC.

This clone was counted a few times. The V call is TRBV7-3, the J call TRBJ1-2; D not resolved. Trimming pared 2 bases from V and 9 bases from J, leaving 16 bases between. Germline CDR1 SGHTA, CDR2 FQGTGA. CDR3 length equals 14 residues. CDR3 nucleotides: TGTGCCAGCAGCTTATCGCCGGAGTCCCACCGCTACACCTTC. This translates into CASSLSPESHRYTF.

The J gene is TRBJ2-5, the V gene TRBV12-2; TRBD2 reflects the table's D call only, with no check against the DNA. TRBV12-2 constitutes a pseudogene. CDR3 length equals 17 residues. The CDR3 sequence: CASRFPGGGTVQETQYF. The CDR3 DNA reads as TGTGCAAGTCGCTTCCCTGGGGGAGGTACTGTTCAAGAGACCCAGTACTTC.

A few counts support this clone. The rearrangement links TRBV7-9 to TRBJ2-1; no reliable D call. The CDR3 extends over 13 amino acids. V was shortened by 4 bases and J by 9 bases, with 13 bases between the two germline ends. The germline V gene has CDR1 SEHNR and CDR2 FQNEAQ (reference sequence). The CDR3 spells CASSSTPLTEQFF. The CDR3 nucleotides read TGTGCCAGCAGCTCGACACCTCTGACTGAGCAGTTCTTC.